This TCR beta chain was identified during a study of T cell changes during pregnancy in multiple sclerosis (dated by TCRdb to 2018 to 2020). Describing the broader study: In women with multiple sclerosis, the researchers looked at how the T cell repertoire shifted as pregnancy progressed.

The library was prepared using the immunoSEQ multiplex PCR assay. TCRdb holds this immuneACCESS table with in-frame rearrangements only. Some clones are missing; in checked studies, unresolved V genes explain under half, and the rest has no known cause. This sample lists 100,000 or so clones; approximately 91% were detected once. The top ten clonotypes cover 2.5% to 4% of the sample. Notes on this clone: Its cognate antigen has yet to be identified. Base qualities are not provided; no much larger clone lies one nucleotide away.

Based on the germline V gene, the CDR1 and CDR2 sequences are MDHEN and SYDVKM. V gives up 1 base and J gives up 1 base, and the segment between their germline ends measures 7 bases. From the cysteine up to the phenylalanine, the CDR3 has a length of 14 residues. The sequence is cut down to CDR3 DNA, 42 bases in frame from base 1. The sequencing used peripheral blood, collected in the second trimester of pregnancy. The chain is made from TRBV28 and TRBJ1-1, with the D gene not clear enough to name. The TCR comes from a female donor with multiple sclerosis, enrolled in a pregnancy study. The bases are TGTGCCAGCAGTTTATCCCTCGGGAACACTGAAGCTTTCTTT. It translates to CASSLSLGNTEAFF.